These 23 T cell receptor beta chains came from one sample sequenced in a study of CD4 T cells in relation to SARS-CoV-2 and coronaviruses. These TCRs are of unknown antigen specificity. Some clones are missing from TCRdb's copy, which holds only in-frame ones; the method was immunoSEQ multiplex PCR. The table shows about 18,000 clones, with roughly 80% occurring only once. The unexposed donors gave CD4+ T cells in about 2011-2018, prior to COVID-19. Isolation of CD4+ T cells took place after roughly nine days in culture. The sequenced sample was CD4+ T cells from PBMCs, cultured in vitro. The receptors come from a human donor in good health.

This clone was seen once. The chain carries TRBV28 and TRBJ2-1; 9 bases line up with TRBD2. V was pared by 7 bases and J by 3 bases, with 4 bases of the junction left unmatched. The CDR3 loop spans 14 amino acids. Germline-derived CDR1 and CDR2 are MDHEN and SYDVKM. Here the CDR3 reads CASKREAVYNEQFF. The CDR3 DNA reads TGTGCCAGCAAGCGGGAGGCGGTCTACAATGAGCAGTTCTTC.

The V and J genes are TRBV2 and TRBJ2-2; weak D call: TRBD2 (5 bases). The CDR3 consists of 14 residues. The V gene's germline CDR1 is SNHLY and CDR2 FYNNEI. V gave up 4 bases and J gave up 3 bases, with 9 bases separating them. CDR3 sequence reads: CASSAREHTGELFF. The CDR3, as DNA: TGTGCCAGCAGTGCGAGGGAGCACACCGGGGAGCTGTTTTTT.

The chain carries TRBV6-5 and TRBJ1-1; a possible D gene is TRBD1 (5 bases). The CDR3 covers 10 residues. Trimming cost V 11 bases and J 8 bases, with 12 bases left between them. The germline V gene encodes CDR1 MNHEY and CDR2 SVGAGI. CDR3 sequence: CAASRVEAFF. The CDR3 DNA follows: TGTGCCGCCTCCAGGGTGGAAGCTTTCTTT.

The J gene is TRBJ2-5, the V gene TRBV7-2; no definite D call. V was shortened by 1 base and J by 4 bases, with 7 bases between the two germline ends. Germline V gene lookup returns CDR1 SGHTA and CDR2 FQGNSA. This CDR3 has 13 amino acids. The CDR3, as DNA: TGTGCCAGCAGCTTAGGGCGAGTAGAGACCCAGTACTTC. Its protein product is CASSLGRVETQYF.

This clone was seen a few times. This chain joins TRBV3-1 (or the pseudogene TRBV3-2) and TRBJ1-2; D is ambiguous. The V gene lost 0 bases and the J gene lost 5 bases, with 10 bases spanning the gap. The CDR3 is 14 amino acids. In germline, CDR1 is LGHDT, CDR2 YNNKEL (reference sequence). The CDR3 coding sequence is TGTGCCAGCAGCCAAGATTCTCCAGCTTATGGCTACACCTTC. Translation gives CASSQDSPAYGYTF.

This clone came up once. The rearrangement links TRBV6-5 to TRBJ2-1, with 8 bases lining up with TRBD2. Losses at the gene ends were 0 bases for V and 2 bases for J; bases not matched to a gene: 3. This CDR3 is 16 amino acids long. Germline values: CDR1 MNHEY, CDR2 SVGAGI. The CDR3 region has the DNA TGTGCCAGCAGTTACTCTGCGGGAGGTACCTACAATGAGCAGTTCTTC. It yields the protein CASSYSAGGTYNEQFF.

CDR3 sequence (DNA): TGTGCCAGCAGCCCCGGGACAGGGGGCGTCGGGACCCAGTACTTC. This codes for CASSPGTGGVGTQYF. The rearrangement joins TRBV7-9 to TRBJ2-5, with 12 bases matching TRBD1. CDR1 and CDR2 (germline): SEHNR, FQNEAQ (reference sequence). With V trimmed by 5 bases and J by 7 bases, 8 bases remained unmatched. This CDR3 has 15 residues.

The V and J genes are TRBV6-4 and TRBJ2-3; D uncertain. The CDR3 extends over 14 amino acids. The V and J ends lost 0 bases and 1 base respectively, with 5 bases between them. Germline V gene data show CDR1 as MRHNA and CDR2 as SNTAGT. CDR3 sequence: CASSDSAGTDTQYF. The CDR3 bases are TGTGCCAGCAGTGACTCGGCAGGCACAGATACGCAGTATTTT.

This clone was recorded a few times. V gene TRBV5-1 combines with J gene TRBJ1-1; D remains ambiguous. Trimming pared 6 bases from V and 4 bases from J, leaving 13 bases between. The CDR3 is 13 residues long. The germline V gene encodes CDR1 SGHRS and CDR2 YFSETQ. CDR3 sequence reads: CASTRTGSTEAFF. DNA of the CDR3: TGCGCCAGCACCAGGACCGGCAGCACTGAAGCTTTCTTT.

The J gene is TRBJ1-1, the V gene TRBV3-1 (or the pseudogene TRBV3-2), with D perhaps matching TRBD1 (5 bases). The CDR3 consists of 19 residues. Trimming shortened V by 0 bases and J by 0 bases, and 20 bases separated the two germline ends. CDR1 and CDR2 (germline): LGHDT, YNNKEL (reference sequence). In nucleotides, the CDR3 is TGTGCCAGCAGCCAAGATTCAAGGGGTGCGGTGGCGATGAACACTGAAGCTTTCTTT. This encodes CASSQDSRGAVAMNTEAFF.

This clone was detected only once. The chain is built from TRBV2 and TRBJ2-1; 10 positions match TRBD2. The CDR3 loop spans 15 amino acids. With V trimmed by 4 bases and J by 0 bases, 0 bases remained unmatched. Germline V lookup: CDR1 SNHLY, CDR2 FYNNEI. The CDR3 reads CASSASGSSYNEQFF. The CDR3 DNA reads as TGTGCCAGCAGTGCTAGCGGGAGCTCCTACAATGAGCAGTTCTTC.

A few counts support this clone. CDR3 protein: CASKEQGRTGELFF. CDR3 DNA: TGCGCCAGCAAAGAACAGGGGCGGACCGGGGAGCTGTTTTTT. The chain has TRBV5-1 and TRBJ2-2; 7 bases align to TRBD1. Germline V gives CDR1 SGHRS, CDR2 YFSETQ. Germline trimming cut 6 bases from V and 5 bases from J; bases unmatched to any gene: 7. This CDR3 has 14 amino acids. Together with reference TRBV5-1 and TRBJ2-2, the CDR3 gives the full variable domain: KAGVTQTPRYLIKTRGQQVTLSCSPISGHRSVSWYQQTPGQGLQFLFEYFSETQRNKGNFPGRFSGRQFSNSRSEMNVSTLELGDSALYLCASKEQGRTGELFFGEGSRLTVL.

V and J are TRBV7-2 and TRBJ2-7; 9 bases agree with TRBD2. There are 16 residues in the CDR3. After removal of 5 bases from V and 1 base from J, the junction contained 9 bases not matched to a gene. Germline CDR1 is SGHTA and CDR2 is FQGNSA. The CDR3 protein is CASSAISGSFSYEQYF. The CDR3 nucleotides read TGTGCCAGCAGCGCCATTAGCGGGAGTTTTTCCTACGAGCAGTACTTC.

The chain carries TRBV29-1 and TRBJ1-5; 8 positions match TRBD1. The CDR3 is 13 amino acids. Trimming at V came to 4 bases and at J to 4 bases, leaving 3 bases not matched to a gene. Germline CDR1 reads SQVTM; CDR2 reads ANQGSEA. CDR3: CSVGQGKNQPQHF. The CDR3 region has the DNA TGCAGCGTTGGACAGGGGAAAAATCAGCCCCAGCATTTT.

V and J are TRBV6-5 and TRBJ1-6; no clear D. From germline, CDR1 is MNHEY and CDR2 SVGAGI. The V and J ends lost 6 bases and 11 bases respectively, with 20 bases between them. This CDR3 is built from 15 residues. The CDR3 loop reads CASSRDLTASPPLHF. Here the CDR3 DNA reads TGTGCCAGCAGCCGCGACCTTACAGCCTCTCCACCCCTCCACTTT.

The table lists this clone with a few counts. This rearrangement joins TRBV2 to TRBJ2-7, with D perhaps assigned TRBD1 or TRBD2 (5 bases each). V dropped 5 bases and J dropped 7 bases, with 15 bases sitting between them. The CDR3 sequence is 13 residues long. Germline CDR1 reads SNHLY; CDR2 reads FYNNEI. The CDR3 DNA reads TGTGCCAGCAGTAGGCAGGGAGTACTGGAGCAGTACTTC. Translating gives CASSRQGVLEQYF.

The chain carries TRBV15 and TRBJ2-7, with D possibly TRBD2 on 6 matching bases. The V gene's germline CDR1 is LNHNV and CDR2 YYDKDF (reference sequence). The CDR3 is 18 residues long. Trimming removed 3 bases at V and 1 base at J, with 22 bases between. The CDR3 loop reads CATSRESTGTSSSYEQYF. The CDR3 bases are TGTGCCACCAGCAGGGAGTCCACCGGGACTTCTTCTTCCTACGAGCAGTACTTC. Full variable domain (remainder filled in from reference TRBV15 and TRBJ2-7): DAMVIQNPRYQVTQFGKPVTLSCSQTLNHNVMYWYQQKSSQAPKLLFHYYDKDFNNEADTPDNFQSRRPNTSFCFLDIRSPGLGDTAMYLCATSRESTGTSSSYEQYFGPGTRLTVT.

V is TRBV2 and J is TRBJ1-3; D unclear. The CDR3 runs 16 residues. Germline V CDR1 and CDR2: SNHLY, FYNNEI. Trimming left V 7 bases short and J 7 bases short, with 23 bases between. The CDR3 DNA reads as TGTGCCAGCAAGGACCGGACTTTCCTATCGTGGAACACCATATATTTT. This gives the protein CASKDRTFLSWNTIYF.

V gene TRBV18 combines with J gene TRBJ2-3; D is possibly TRBD2 (6 bases). CDR3 length equals 14 residues. Trimming shortened V by 2 bases and J by 5 bases, and 11 bases separated the two germline ends. Germline V lookup: CDR1 KGHSH, CDR2 LQKENI. The CDR3 coding sequence is TGTGCCAGCTCACCAACTAGCACTCGAGATACGCAGTATTTT. It codes for CASSPTSTRDTQYF.

The chain carries TRBV24-1 and TRBJ2-1; D is unresolved. Trimming cost V 4 bases and J 0 bases, with 12 bases left between them. There are 16 residues in the CDR3. Looked up from germline, CDR1 is KGHDR and CDR2 is SFDVKD. CDR3: CATSEKVWSSYNEQFF. As DNA, the CDR3 is TGTGCCACCAGTGAGAAGGTGTGGAGCTCCTACAATGAGCAGTTCTTC.

The genes are TRBV12-3 or TRBV12-4 and TRBJ1-6; no reliable D call. The ends were cut back, 5 bases at V and 4 bases at J, with 6 bases in the middle. The CDR3 spans 13 residues. The CDR3 nucleotides read TGTGCCAGCAGTGACTTGTATAATTCACCCCTCCACTTT. Residues: CASSDLYNSPLHF.

The CDR3 region is CSAADIYGYTF. The CDR3 region has the DNA TGCAGTGCCGCAGATATCTATGGCTACACCTTC. The genes are TRBV20-1 and TRBJ1-2; D is unclear. This CDR3 has 11 residues. CDR1 and CDR2 (germline): DFQATT, SNEGSKA (reference sequence). V lost 6 bases and J lost 4, with 9 bases in between.

The CDR3 nucleotides are TGTGCCACCAGCAGAGGGGGTTGGGGAGAGACCCAGTACTTC. It translates to CATSRGGWGETQYF. This chain connects TRBV15 to TRBJ2-5; D uncertain. The V and J ends lost 1 base and 4 bases respectively, with 10 bases between them. The germline V gene encodes CDR1 LNHNV and CDR2 YYDKDF (reference sequence). The CDR3 loop spans 14 amino acids.